This T cell receptor beta chain was captured by sequencing in a study of Tregs in tolerant kidney transplant recipients. J lost 4 bases, V lost 2 bases, and 6 bases had no gene match. Germline V gene lookup returns CDR1 SGHRS and CDR2 YFSETQ. CDR3 length: 15 amino acids. Data came from immunoSEQ multiplex PCR; TCRdb stores just in-frame clones and leaves some out. The sample records approximately 93,000 clones, roughly 93% being singletons. This chain uses TRBV5-1 with TRBJ2-7, with TRBD1 matching over 10 bases. This specimen consisted of CD4+ T cells from blood, obtained before the transplant. This clonotype originated in a human donor who received a combined kidney and bone marrow transplant. The CDR3 bases are TGCGCCAGCAGCTTCCCGGGACAGGGGAAATACGAGCAGTACTTC. Amino acid sequence: CASSFPGQGKYEQYF.